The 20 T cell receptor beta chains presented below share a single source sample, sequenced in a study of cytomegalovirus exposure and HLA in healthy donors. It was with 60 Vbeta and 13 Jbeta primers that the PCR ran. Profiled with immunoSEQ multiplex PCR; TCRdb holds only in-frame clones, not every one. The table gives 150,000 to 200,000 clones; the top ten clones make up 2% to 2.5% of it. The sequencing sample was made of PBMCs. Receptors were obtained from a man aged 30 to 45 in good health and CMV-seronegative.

As DNA, the CDR3 is TGCGCCAGCAGCCCCGTCCAGACTAGCGGGAACAGAGAGACCCAGTACTTC. Translation: CASSPVQTSGNRETQYF. This chain joins TRBV5-1 and TRBJ2-5; 11 nucleotides line up with TRBD2. Trimming removed 4 bases from V and 4 bases from J; junction bases left unmatched: 12. There are 17 residues in the CDR3. Germline V CDR1 and CDR2: SGHRS, YFSETQ. The variable domain in full, completed from reference TRBV5-1 and TRBJ2-5, reads KAGVTQTPRYLIKTRGQQVTLSCSPISGHRSVSWYQQTPGQGLQFLFEYFSETQRNKGNFPGRFSGRQFSNSRSEMNVSTLELGDSALYLCASSPVQTSGNRETQYFGPGTRLLVL.

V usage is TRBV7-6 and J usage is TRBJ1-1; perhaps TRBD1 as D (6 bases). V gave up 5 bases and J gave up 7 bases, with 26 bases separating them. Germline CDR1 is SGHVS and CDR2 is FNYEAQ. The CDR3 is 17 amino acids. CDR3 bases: TGTGCCAGCAGCCAAAGGGTGGGGGGGCCTACAAACCTTGAAGCTTTCTTT. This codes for CASSQRVGGPTNLEAFF.

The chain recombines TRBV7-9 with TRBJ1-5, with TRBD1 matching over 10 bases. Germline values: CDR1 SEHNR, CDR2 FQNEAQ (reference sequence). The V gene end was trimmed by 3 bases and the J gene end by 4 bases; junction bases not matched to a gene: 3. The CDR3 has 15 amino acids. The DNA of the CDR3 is TGTGCCAGCAGCTTCGGGACAGGGGCGAATCAGCCCCAGCATTTT. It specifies CASSFGTGANQPQHF.

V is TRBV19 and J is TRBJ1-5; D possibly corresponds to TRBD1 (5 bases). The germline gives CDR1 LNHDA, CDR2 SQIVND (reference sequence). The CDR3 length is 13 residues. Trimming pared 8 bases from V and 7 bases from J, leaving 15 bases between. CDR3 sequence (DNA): TGTGCCAGTCGCCGGACGGGGGGACAGCCCCAGCATTTT. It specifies CASRRTGGQPQHF.

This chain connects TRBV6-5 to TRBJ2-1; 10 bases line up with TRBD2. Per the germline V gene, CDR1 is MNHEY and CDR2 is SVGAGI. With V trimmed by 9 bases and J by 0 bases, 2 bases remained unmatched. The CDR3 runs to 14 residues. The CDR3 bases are TGTGCCAGTGCTAGCGGGAGCTCCTACAATGAGCAGTTCTTC. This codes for CASASGSSYNEQFF.

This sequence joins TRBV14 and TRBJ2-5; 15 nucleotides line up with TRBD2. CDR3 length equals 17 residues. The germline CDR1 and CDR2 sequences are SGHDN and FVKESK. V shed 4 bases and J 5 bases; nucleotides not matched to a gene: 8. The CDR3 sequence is CASSPGLGLAGGETQYF. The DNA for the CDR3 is TGTGCCAGCAGCCCCGGATTAGGACTAGCGGGAGGGGAGACCCAGTACTTC.

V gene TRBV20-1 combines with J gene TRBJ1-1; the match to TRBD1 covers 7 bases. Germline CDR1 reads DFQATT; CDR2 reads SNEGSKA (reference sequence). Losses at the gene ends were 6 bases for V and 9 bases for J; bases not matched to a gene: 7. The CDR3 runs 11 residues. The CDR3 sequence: CSATRDRKAFF. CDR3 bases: TGCAGTGCGACCCGGGACAGAAAAGCTTTCTTT.

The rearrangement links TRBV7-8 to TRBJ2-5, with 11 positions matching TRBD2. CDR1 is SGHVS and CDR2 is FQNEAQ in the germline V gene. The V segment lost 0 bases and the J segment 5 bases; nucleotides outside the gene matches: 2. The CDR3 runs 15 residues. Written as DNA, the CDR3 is TGTGCCAGCAGCTTAGCACTAGCGGGAGTCGAGACCCAGTACTTC. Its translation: CASSLALAGVETQYF.

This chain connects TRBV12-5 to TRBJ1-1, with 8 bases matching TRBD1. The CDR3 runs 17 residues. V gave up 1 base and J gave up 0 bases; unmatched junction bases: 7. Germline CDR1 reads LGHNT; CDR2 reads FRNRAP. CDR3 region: CASGLETLDRVNTEAFF. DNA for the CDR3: TGTGCTAGTGGTTTGGAGACTTTGGACAGGGTGAACACTGAAGCTTTCTTT.

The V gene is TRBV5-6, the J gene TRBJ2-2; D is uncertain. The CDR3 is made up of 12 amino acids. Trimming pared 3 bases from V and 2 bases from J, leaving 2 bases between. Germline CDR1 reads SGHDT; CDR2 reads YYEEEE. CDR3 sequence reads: CASSSNTGELFF. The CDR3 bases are TGTGCCAGCAGCTCTAACACCGGGGAGCTGTTTTTT. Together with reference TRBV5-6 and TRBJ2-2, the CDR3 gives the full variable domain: DAGVTQSPTHLIKTRGQQVTLRCSPKSGHDTVSWYQQALGQGPQFIFQYYEEEERQRGNFPDRFSGHQFPNYSSELNVNALLLGDSALYLCASSSNTGELFFGEGSRLTVL.

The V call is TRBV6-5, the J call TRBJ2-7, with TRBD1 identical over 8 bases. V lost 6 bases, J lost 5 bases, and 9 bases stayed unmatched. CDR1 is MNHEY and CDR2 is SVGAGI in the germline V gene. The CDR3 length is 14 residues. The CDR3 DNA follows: TGTGCCAGCAGGAGGGACAGGTTAAGCGACGAGCAGTACTTC. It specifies CASRRDRLSDEQYF.

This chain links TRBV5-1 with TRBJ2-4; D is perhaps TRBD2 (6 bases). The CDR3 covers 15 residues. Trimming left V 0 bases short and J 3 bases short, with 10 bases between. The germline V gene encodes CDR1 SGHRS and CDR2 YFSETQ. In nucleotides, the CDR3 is TGCGCCAGCAGCTTGGTCGGGGGAGTCAAAAACATTCAGTACTTC. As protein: CASSLVGGVKNIQYF.

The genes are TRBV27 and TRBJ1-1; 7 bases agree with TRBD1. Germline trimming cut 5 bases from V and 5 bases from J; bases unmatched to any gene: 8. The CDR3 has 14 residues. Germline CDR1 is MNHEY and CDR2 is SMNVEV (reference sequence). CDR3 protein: CASSPITRGTEAFF. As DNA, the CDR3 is TGTGCCAGCAGTCCGATAACCAGGGGGACTGAAGCTTTCTTT.

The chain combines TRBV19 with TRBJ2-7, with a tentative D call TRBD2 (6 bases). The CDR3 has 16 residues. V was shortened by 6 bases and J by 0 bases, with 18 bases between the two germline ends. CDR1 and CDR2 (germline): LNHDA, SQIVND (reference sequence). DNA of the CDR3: TGTGCCAGTAGGGAGGTGAGCGGGCAAAGCTCCTACGAGCAGTACTTC. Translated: CASREVSGQSSYEQYF.

The CDR3 DNA reads as TGTGCCAGCAGCTTGGATTGGGGGGGCTATGGCTACACCTTC. It is translated as CASSLDWGGYGYTF. This chain links TRBV11-2 with TRBJ1-2; TRBD1 might be the D (5 bases). This CDR3 spans 14 amino acids. Germline V gene sequence: CDR1 SGHAT, CDR2 FQNNGV. V lost 3 bases to trimming and J lost 4 bases, with 12 bases between them.

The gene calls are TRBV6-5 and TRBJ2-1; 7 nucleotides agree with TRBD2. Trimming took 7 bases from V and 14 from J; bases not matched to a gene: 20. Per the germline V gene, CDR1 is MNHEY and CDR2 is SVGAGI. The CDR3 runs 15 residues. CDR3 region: CASNDDFSGLGGEFF. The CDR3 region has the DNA TGTGCCAGCAACGATGACTTTAGCGGGCTGGGGGGGGAGTTCTTC.

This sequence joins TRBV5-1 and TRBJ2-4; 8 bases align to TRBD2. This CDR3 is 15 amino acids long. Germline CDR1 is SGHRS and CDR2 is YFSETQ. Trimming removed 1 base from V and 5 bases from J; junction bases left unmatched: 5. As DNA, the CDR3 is TGCGCCAGCAGCTTGACTAGCGGTAGCCAAAACATTCAGTACTTC. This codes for CASSLTSGSQNIQYF.

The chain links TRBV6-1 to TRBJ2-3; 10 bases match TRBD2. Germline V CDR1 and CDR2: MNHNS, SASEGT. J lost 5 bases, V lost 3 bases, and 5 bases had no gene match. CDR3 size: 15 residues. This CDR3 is CASSDLAGAGDTQYF. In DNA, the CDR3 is TGTGCCAGCAGTGATCTAGCGGGAGCAGGAGATACGCAGTATTTT.

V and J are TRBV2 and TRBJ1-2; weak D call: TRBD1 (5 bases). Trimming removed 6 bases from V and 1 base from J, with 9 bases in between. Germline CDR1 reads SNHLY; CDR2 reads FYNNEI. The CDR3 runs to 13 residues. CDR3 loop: CASSIDSNYGYTF. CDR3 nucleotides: TGTGCCAGCAGCATCGACAGTAACTATGGCTACACCTTC.

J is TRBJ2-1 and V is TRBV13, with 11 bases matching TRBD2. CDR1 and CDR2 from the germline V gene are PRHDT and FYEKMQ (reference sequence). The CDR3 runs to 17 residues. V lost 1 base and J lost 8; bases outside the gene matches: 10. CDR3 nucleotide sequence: TGTGCCAGCAGCTTAGTAACTTCACTAGCGGGAGACTATGAGCAGTTCTTC. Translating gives CASSLVTSLAGDYEQFF.